Below are 30 T cell receptor beta chains sequenced from a single sample in a study of human T cells and chemical hapten exposure. Time point indicated: healthy volunteer bleed at 2 weeks. Sequencing started from total RNA isolated from unfractionated whole blood. One entry per CDR3 protein results from TCRdb running MiXCR on the RACE reads. The table shows about 130,000 distinct CDR3 sequences, with 8.5% to 9.5% occurring only once. Sequenced material: whole blood. The source of these receptors is a male donor in good health. Some clones in this sample may be carry-over from other donors' samples.

CDR3 DNA sequence: TGCAGTGCCAGGGAGACTAGGTACCAAGAGACCCAGTACTTC. Translation: CSARETRYQETQYF. The chain uses TRBV20-1 and TRBJ2-5, with D tentatively TRBD2 (6 bases). Germline V lookup: CDR1 DFQATT, CDR2 SNEGSKA (reference sequence). Deletions cut 6 bases from V and 0 bases from J, with 14 bases between. The CDR3 spans 14 residues.

The chain joins TRBV7-9 to TRBJ1-1; TRBD1 matches at 8 bases. From germline, CDR1 is SEHNR and CDR2 FQNEAQ (reference sequence). The CDR3 length is 14 residues. The V gene end was trimmed by 0 bases and the J gene end by 7 bases; junction bases not matched to a gene: 4. CDR3 bases: TGTGCCAGCAGCTTAGCGGGGACAGGAAATGAAGCTTTCTTT. This sequence encodes CASSLAGTGNEAFF.

This chain links TRBV6-1 with TRBJ2-7; no clear D. The germline CDR1 and CDR2 sequences are MNHNS and SASEGT. Trimming took 1 base from V and 2 from J, leaving 9 bases between them. CDR3 length: 14 amino acids. The CDR3 coding sequence is TGTGCCAGCAGTGAAGAACACGGAACCTACGAGCAGTACTTC. Its protein is CASSEEHGTYEQYF.

This clonotype was picked up a small number of times. The rearrangement links TRBV14 to TRBJ2-3, with D unresolved. In germline, CDR1 is SGHDN, CDR2 FVKESK. CDR3 length equals 13 residues. V lost 4 bases and J lost 3, with 8 bases in between. The DNA for the CDR3 is TGTGCCAGCAGCCCAATCCTGACAGATACGCAGTATTTT. Residues: CASSPILTDTQYF.

The sample holds a few counts of this clonotype. The chain uses TRBV6-6 and TRBJ2-7, with a tentative D call TRBD1 (6 bases). Per germline, CDR1 MNHNY and CDR2 SVGAGI (reference sequence). V was pared by 5 bases and J by 4 bases, with 9 bases between. The CDR3 covers 12 residues. Here the CDR3 reads CASSTTGYEQYF. In DNA form, the CDR3 reads TGTGCCAGCAGTACCACAGGGTACGAGCAGTACTTC.

V and J are TRBV20-1 and TRBJ1-1; 8 positions match TRBD1. CDR1 and CDR2 from the germline V gene are DFQATT and SNEGSKA (reference sequence). The CDR3 has 14 residues. Unmatched junction bases numbered 3, after V lost 3 bases and J lost 0 bases. The DNA for the CDR3 is TGCAGTGCTAGGACAGGGGCTTTGAACACTGAAGCTTTCTTT. As protein: CSARTGALNTEAFF.

The chain recombines TRBV11-2 with TRBJ2-7; D gene unclear. Trimming pared 5 bases from V and 0 bases from J, leaving 14 bases between. The V gene's germline CDR1 is SGHAT and CDR2 FQNNGV. The CDR3 extends over 15 amino acids. The chain's CDR3 is CASSEAGRFSYEQYF. The CDR3 bases are TGTGCCAGCAGCGAGGCAGGACGGTTCTCCTACGAGCAGTACTTC.

This clonotype has just a few counts. J is TRBJ2-7 and V is TRBV7-9; TRBD1 or TRBD2 may be the D gene (5 bases each). Germline V gives CDR1 SEHNR, CDR2 FQNEAQ (reference sequence). V lost 4 bases and J lost 4, with 32 bases in between. This CDR3 spans 20 amino acids. DNA of the CDR3: TGTGCCAGCAGCTGGGGGAAGAACCGGGGTCTAAAGGGTTGGGGATACGAGCAGTACTTC. This translates into CASSWGKNRGLKGWGYEQYF.

V is TRBV6-5 and J is TRBJ2-7; D not resolved. In germline, CDR1 is MNHEY, CDR2 SVGAGI. The V end lost 6 bases, the J end lost 3 bases, and 12 bases lay between the germline ends. The CDR3 runs to 13 residues. The CDR3 spells CASRPDPNYEQYF. The DNA of the CDR3 is TGTGCCAGCAGGCCCGACCCAAACTACGAGCAGTACTTC.

This chain connects TRBV27 to TRBJ2-2; D gene uncertain. The CDR3 is 14 residues long. Germline CDR1 is MNHEY and CDR2 is SMNVEV (reference sequence). V lost 0 bases, J lost 4 bases, and 6 bases lay in between. CDR3 loop: CASSLSRITGELFF. CDR3 in DNA: TGTGCCAGCAGTTTATCCCGGATCACCGGGGAGCTGTTTTTT.

There are many counts of this clonotype. The rearrangement uses TRBV11-1 and TRBJ2-7, with D perhaps TRBD1 (6 bases). Trimming pared 0 bases from V and 3 bases from J, leaving 15 bases between. Per the germline V gene, CDR1 is SGHAT and CDR2 is FQDESV (reference sequence). This CDR3 region has 16 residues. The CDR3 spells CASSLAPLGQLYEQYF. The CDR3 bases are TGTGCCAGCAGCTTAGCCCCACTGGGACAACTCTACGAGCAGTACTTC.

V and J are TRBV9 and TRBJ1-1, with D possibly being TRBD1 (6 bases). The ends were cut back, 0 bases at V and 4 bases at J, with 16 bases in the middle. CDR3 length: 16 residues. Germline V gives CDR1 SGDLS, CDR2 YYNGEE. CDR3 loop: CASSVAGARGSTEAFF. The CDR3 DNA reads as TGTGCCAGCAGCGTAGCGGGGGCGAGGGGGTCCACTGAAGCTTTCTTT.

This clonotype was counted ten times or more. This sequence joins TRBV7-6 and TRBJ1-1; TRBD1 matches 8 bases. The junction had 6 bases not matched to a gene; V was cut back by 1 base and J by 5 bases. Germline CDR1 is SGHVS and CDR2 is FNYEAQ. The CDR3 runs 15 residues. CDR3 region: CASSLGDRGRTEAFF. The CDR3 coding sequence is TGTGCCAGCAGCTTAGGCGACAGGGGCCGGACTGAAGCTTTCTTT.

In its sample, this clonotype was seen a few times. V is TRBV9 and J is TRBJ1-5; D is perhaps TRBD1 (5 bases). This CDR3 comprises 15 residues. Trimming removed 0 bases at V and 4 bases at J, with 11 bases between. From germline, CDR1 is SGDLS and CDR2 YYNGEE. The DNA for the CDR3 is TGTGCCAGCAGCGTAGGCTGGGGCAATAATCAGCCCCAGCATTTT. It encodes CASSVGWGNNQPQHF.

Here the CDR3 reads CASSERGAGGYNEQFF. For the CDR3, the DNA is TGTGCCAGCAGTGAACGCGGAGCGGGGGGGTACAATGAGCAGTTCTTC. This rearrangement joins TRBV6-1 to TRBJ2-1; 10 positions agree with TRBD2. Germline V lookup: CDR1 MNHNS, CDR2 SASEGT. Trimming removed 2 bases from V and 4 bases from J; junction bases left unmatched: 5. The CDR3 totals 16 residues.

This clonotype was seen repeatedly, ten times or more. The chain joins TRBV5-1 to TRBJ2-1, with D unresolved. V gave up 4 bases and J gave up 4 bases, with 21 bases separating them. Germline V gives CDR1 SGHRS, CDR2 YFSETQ. This CDR3 has 17 amino acids. CDR3 amino acids: CASSLDMRSAGYNEQFF. The CDR3 nucleotides read TGCGCCAGCAGCCTGGATATGAGATCCGCTGGTTACAATGAGCAGTTCTTC.

The gene calls are TRBV12-3 or TRBV12-4 and TRBJ2-5, with 10 positions matching TRBD1. The CDR3 is 14 amino acids. The trim removed 8 bases at V and 5 bases at J, leaving 8 bases unmatched. The DNA of the CDR3 is TGTGCCAGCTATACCGGGACAGGGGTGGAGACCCAGTACTTC. Amino acid sequence: CASYTGTGVETQYF.

This chain links TRBV10-3 with TRBJ2-7; TRBD1 is a possible D gene (6 bases). CDR1 and CDR2 from the germline V gene are ENHRY and SYGVKD. V was trimmed by 6 bases and J by 0 bases, leaving 12 bases between them. The length of the CDR3 is 14 residues. CDR3 in amino acids: CAISLTGHSYEQYF. In DNA form, the CDR3 reads TGTGCCATCAGCCTAACAGGGCACTCCTACGAGCAGTACTTC.

This clonotype was counted at least ten times. This chain connects TRBV6-6 to TRBJ1-1; D is ambiguous. Trimming left V 0 bases short and J 7 bases short, with 9 bases between. CDR3 size: 13 residues. The germline gives CDR1 MNHNY, CDR2 SVGAGI (reference sequence). The chain's CDR3 is CASSYSWAVEAFF. In DNA form, the CDR3 reads TGTGCCAGCAGTTACTCGTGGGCCGTTGAAGCTTTCTTT.

This sequence joins TRBV29-1 and TRBJ2-5, with TRBD1 matching 9 bases. The CDR3 totals 13 residues. Germline V gives CDR1 SQVTM, CDR2 ANQGSEA. V lost 7 bases, J lost 5 bases, and 8 bases stayed unmatched. The CDR3 region is CSAGTGRMETQYF. CDR3 sequence (DNA): TGCAGCGCCGGGACAGGGAGGATGGAGACCCAGTACTTC.

The V call is TRBV29-1, the J call TRBJ2-1, with a possible D match to TRBD1 (5 bases). CDR1 is SQVTM, CDR2 ANQGSEA, per germline. Trimming left V 3 bases short and J 1 base short, with 16 bases between. The CDR3 totals 16 residues. CDR3 in amino acids: CSVDETWGASYNEQFF. CDR3 in DNA: TGCAGCGTTGACGAGACATGGGGCGCTTCCTACAATGAGCAGTTCTTC.

This clonotype was recorded at least ten times. DNA for the CDR3: TGCAGTGCTGGCGGACAGCCAGCAACTAATGAAAAACTGTTTTTT. It encodes CSAGGQPATNEKLFF. The J gene is TRBJ1-4, the V gene TRBV20-1, with D perhaps TRBD1 (6 bases). Germline CDR1 DFQATT, CDR2 SNEGSKA (reference sequence). The V end lost 5 bases, the J end lost 0 bases, and 13 bases lay between the germline ends. The CDR3 loop spans 15 amino acids.

The chain couples TRBV4-3 to TRBJ2-3, with 8 bases lining up with TRBD1. The CDR3 is 14 residues long. The ends lost 4 bases at V and 2 bases at J; junction bases unmatched: 2. CDR1 and CDR2 from the germline V gene are LGHNA and YSLEER. CDR3 bases: TGCGCCAGCAGCCTCAGGGGGCCCACAGATACGCAGTATTTT. Its translation is CASSLRGPTDTQYF.

The chain joins TRBV5-1 to TRBJ1-1; 10 bases map to TRBD1. V trimming: 4 bases; J trimming: 0 bases; junction bases outside the gene matches: 6. Germline V gene data show CDR1 as SGHRS and CDR2 as YFSETQ. The CDR3 loop spans 16 amino acids. This CDR3 is CASSRDRGRMNTEAFF. The CDR3 DNA reads TGCGCCAGCAGCAGAGACAGGGGGCGGATGAACACTGAAGCTTTCTTT.

There are a few counts of this clonotype. The V and J genes are TRBV30 and TRBJ2-1; D ambiguous. Germline CDR1 is GTSNPN and CDR2 is SVGIG (reference sequence). This CDR3 spans 10 amino acids. V shed 0 bases and J shed 9 bases, with 3 bases lying between them. CDR3 sequence reads: CAWSVSEQFF. The CDR3 nucleotides are TGTGCCTGGAGTGTTTCTGAGCAGTTCTTC.

The genes are TRBV5-1 and TRBJ2-2; D may match TRBD1 or TRBD2 (5 bases each). The ends were cut back, 4 bases at V and 0 bases at J, with 10 bases in the middle. Germline CDR1 is SGHRS and CDR2 is YFSETQ. CDR3 length equals 15 residues. The CDR3 DNA is TGCGCCAGCAGCCAGCCGGGGCCGAACACCGGGGAGCTGTTTTTT. This translates into CASSQPGPNTGELFF.

This chain uses TRBV6-1 with TRBJ2-3, with D hard to call. V lost 1 base and J 5 bases, leaving 4 bases between the germline ends. This CDR3 is built from 12 residues. Germline loops: CDR1 MNHNS, CDR2 SASEGT. CDR3 amino acids: CASSEDGDTQYF. The CDR3 DNA sequence: TGTGCCAGCAGTGAAGATGGAGATACGCAGTATTTT.

There are a few counts of this clonotype. In DNA form, the CDR3 reads TGTGCCAGCAGCTTGGGGACGGATCGAGATACGCAGTATTTT. Protein: CASSLGTDRDTQYF. The chain employs TRBV5-8 and TRBJ2-3; D gene unclear. The CDR3 loop spans 14 amino acids. Per the germline V gene, CDR1 is SGHTS and CDR2 is YDEGEE. With 0 bases removed from V and 5 bases from J, the gap between germline ends came to 10 bases. The full variable domain, its missing parts supplied by reference TRBV5-8 and TRBJ2-3, is EAGVTQSPTHLIKTRGQQATLRCSPISGHTSVYWYQQALGLGLQFLLWYDEGEERNRGNFPPRFSGRQFPNYSSELNVNALELEDSALYLCASSLGTDRDTQYFGPGTRLTVL.

There are a few counts of this clonotype. The chain combines TRBV3-1 with TRBJ1-1, with D unclear. Germline values: CDR1 LGHDT, CDR2 YNNKEL (reference sequence). V shed 1 base and J shed 1 base, with 10 bases lying between them. The CDR3 spans 15 residues. In DNA form, the CDR3 reads TGTGCCAGCAGCCAAGCGAACAGAGCGAACACTGAAGCTTTCTTT. Amino acid sequence: CASSQANRANTEAFF.

This clonotype was seen at least ten times. The CDR3 reads CASRPPIAGTDTQYF. CDR3 DNA: TGTGCCAGCAGACCCCCAATTGCTGGCACAGATACGCAGTATTTT. J is TRBJ2-3 and V is TRBV5-5; D is undetermined. V dropped 5 bases and J dropped 1 base, with 14 bases sitting between them. CDR3 size: 15 residues. In germline, CDR1 is SGHKS, CDR2 YYEKEE (reference sequence).